This T cell receptor beta chain was retrieved from a study of Tregs in tolerant kidney transplant recipients. Study details: Related graft donors supplied nonmyeloablative bone marrow transplants, and mixed chimerism was transient.

Repertoires were generated with immunoSEQ multiplex PCR, while TCRdb's copy carries only in-frame clones and drops some. There are more than 60,000 clones in the sample; 70% to 90% occur only once, and 2.1% lies in the top ten. CDR1 is LNHNV and CDR2 is YYDKDF in the germline V gene (reference sequence). V was trimmed by 3 bases and J by 2 bases, leaving 7 bases between them. CDR3 length: 14 residues. Whole-study results and caveats: No direct test of biological reproducibility was done here. Activated donor B cell expansion appeared to reveal the most relevant donor-specific TCRbeta repertoire.

Remarks on this clone: Antigen: not known.

The input for sequencing was Tregs from blood, taken before the transplant. This TCR was sampled from a human donor who received a combined kidney and bone marrow transplant. The gene calls are TRBV15 and TRBJ2-2; perhaps TRBD2 as D (6 bases). In DNA form, the CDR3 reads TGTGCCACCAGCAGGGGGGGAAACACCGGGGAGCTGTTTTTT. Encoded protein: CATSRGGNTGELFF.